The TCR beta chain described here comes from a study of T-cell memory formation after mild COVID-19. The study, taken as a whole, reports: The main location of contracting CD4+ clones was CM and EM, and that of contracting CD8+ clones was EMRA.

Using its own MiXCR run on the 5' RACE reads, TCRdb lists one record per CDR3 protein. Here the sample spans roughly 410,000 distinct CDR3 sequences, roughly 24% being singletons. The CDR3 is 11 residues long. Trimming removed 7 bases from V and 12 bases from J, with 13 bases in between. In its sample, this clonotype was seen a few times. Its antigen is unknown. The chain uses TRBV12-3 or TRBV12-4 and TRBJ2-1; D unclear. Sequences were obtained from PBMCs or a T cell subset sorted from them (not recorded which). The sequence was collected from an adult woman who had mild COVID-19 (a few samples of this study predate the infection). Cell type and time point are not known. The CDR3, as DNA: TGTGCCAGCACCCGGAGCCTAAGGCAGTTCTTC. It is translated as CASTRSLRQFF.